This T cell receptor beta chain was sequenced during a study of blood T cell repertoires in COVID-19. Looking at the study overall: The origin of the acute and convalescent COVID-19 samples was the United States, Italy and Spain.

Method: immunoSEQ multiplex PCR; TCRdb's copy keeps in-frame clones and lacks some. The profile covers 160,000 or so clones, with 82% appearing a single time and about 8.4% taken by the ten largest. The CDR3 has 14 amino acids. V dropped 4 bases and J dropped 0 bases, with 12 bases sitting between them. In germline, CDR1 is SQVTM, CDR2 ANQGSEA. The chain uses TRBV29-1 and TRBJ1-1; weak D call: TRBD1 (5 bases). Sample: peripheral blood. The TCR comes from a woman in her seventies with acute or convalescent COVID-19. Here the CDR3 reads CSVGRDRLNTEAFF. The CDR3, as DNA: TGCAGCGTTGGGAGAGACAGATTGAACACTGAAGCTTTCTTT.